This T cell receptor (beta chain) was sequenced during a study of low-dose radiotherapy and immunotherapy resistance in tumors. Across the whole study: Both drugs were delivered intravenously to patients (nivolumab 240 mg every two weeks and ipilimumab 1 mg/kg every six weeks).

In germline, CDR1 is LNHNV, CDR2 YYDKDF (reference sequence). Trimming stripped 4 bases from V and 1 base from J, with 8 bases between. This CDR3 contains 13 residues. Alpha and beta chains were covered, as first-strand cDNA relied on TRAV- and TRBV-specific primers. The TCRs were subjected to amplification over 20 PCR cycles employing a constant-region primer in conjunction with a V-primer adapter. After the mRNA was isolated, it was amplified using in vitro transcription. MiXCR, applied by TCRdb to the reads, yields one record per CDR3 protein. Found here are approximately 14,000 distinct CDR3 sequences, approximately 68% of them singletons; the top ten hold roughly 5%.

The chain combines TRBV15 with TRBJ2-7, with unresolved D. The TCR sequence derives from a human donor with advanced metastatic prostate, ovarian, gallbladder or colorectal cancer (not recorded which). This table probably holds off-target reads from a library built for another chain. In nucleotides, the CDR3 is TGTGCCACCAGCAACACTCAATCCTACGAGCAGTACTTC. The encoded protein is CATSNTQSYEQYF. The variable domain in full, with the rest retrieved from reference TRBV15 and TRBJ2-7, is DAMVIQNPRYQVTQFGKPVTLSCSQTLNHNVMYWYQQKSSQAPKLLFHYYDKDFNNEADTPDNFQSRRPNTSFCFLDIRSPGLGDTAMYLCATSNTQSYEQYFGPGTRLTVT.